This T cell receptor beta chain was profiled in a study of identical twins. TCRdb called the 5' RACE reads again in MiXCR, with one record for every CDR3 protein. The table has roughly 540,000 distinct CDR3 sequences, approximately 22% seen once. This clonotype was observed a few times. Germline CDR1 and CDR2: SGHDT and YYEEEE. V was clipped by 3 bases and J by 4 bases; unmatched bases: 5. This CDR3 spans 15 amino acids. The same data also contributed to another study, on T cells expressing NK-cell markers.

Sequencing input: CD4+ T cells sorted from blood. V and J are TRBV5-6 and TRBJ2-1; 9 nucleotides line up with TRBD2. The receptor was derived from a woman in her late teens or twenties in good health. CDR3 in DNA: TGTGCCAGCAGCTCCTCTAGCGGGGTATACAATGAGCAGTTCTTC. This translates into CASSSSSGVYNEQFF.